This T cell receptor beta chain was recovered during a study of cytomegalovirus exposure and HLA in healthy donors. Study overall: Inside one of the first data releases sat around 77 million unique TCRs taken from HLA-typed donors. About 84% of around 400 genotyped donors fell in the Caucasian-associated ancestry cluster.

As to this clone: The antigen remains unidentified.

Whole-study results and caveats: Other equally common chains were less clonally expanded than HLA-associated TCR beta chains, a later analysis showed. As immune exposure information, only CMV serostatus was available.

V dropped 5 bases and J dropped 5; count of bases not matched to a gene: 6. From germline, CDR1 is PRHDT and CDR2 FYEKMQ (reference sequence). This CDR3 contains 14 residues. A multiplex PCR was run with 60 Vbeta primers and 13 Jbeta primers. Sequencing used immunoSEQ multiplex PCR; TCRdb keeps in-frame clones, though not all of them. The table has over 55,000 clones, around 87% seen once. Sequenced: PBMCs. The TCR originated in a man younger than 35 in good health and CMV-seronegative. The J gene is TRBJ2-5, the V gene TRBV13, with 9 bases lining up with TRBD1. The CDR3 sequence: CASSTLQGAETQYF. CDR3 coding DNA: TGTGCCAGCAGCACCCTACAGGGGGCTGAGACCCAGTACTTC.